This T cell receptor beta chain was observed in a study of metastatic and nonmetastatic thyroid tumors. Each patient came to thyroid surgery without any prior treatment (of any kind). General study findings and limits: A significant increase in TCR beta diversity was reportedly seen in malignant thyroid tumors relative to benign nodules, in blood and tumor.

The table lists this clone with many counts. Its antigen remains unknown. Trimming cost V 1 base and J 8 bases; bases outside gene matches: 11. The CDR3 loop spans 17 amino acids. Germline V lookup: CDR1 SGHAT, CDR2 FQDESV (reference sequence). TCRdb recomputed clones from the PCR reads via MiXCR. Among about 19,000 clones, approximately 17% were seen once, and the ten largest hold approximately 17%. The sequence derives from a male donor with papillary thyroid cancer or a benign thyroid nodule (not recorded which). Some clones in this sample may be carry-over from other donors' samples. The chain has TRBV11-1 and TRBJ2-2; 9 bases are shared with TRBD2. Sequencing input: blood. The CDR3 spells CASSLVILAGALGELFF. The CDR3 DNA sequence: TGTGCCAGCAGCTTAGTAATATTAGCGGGAGCCCTTGGGGAGCTGTTTTTT.